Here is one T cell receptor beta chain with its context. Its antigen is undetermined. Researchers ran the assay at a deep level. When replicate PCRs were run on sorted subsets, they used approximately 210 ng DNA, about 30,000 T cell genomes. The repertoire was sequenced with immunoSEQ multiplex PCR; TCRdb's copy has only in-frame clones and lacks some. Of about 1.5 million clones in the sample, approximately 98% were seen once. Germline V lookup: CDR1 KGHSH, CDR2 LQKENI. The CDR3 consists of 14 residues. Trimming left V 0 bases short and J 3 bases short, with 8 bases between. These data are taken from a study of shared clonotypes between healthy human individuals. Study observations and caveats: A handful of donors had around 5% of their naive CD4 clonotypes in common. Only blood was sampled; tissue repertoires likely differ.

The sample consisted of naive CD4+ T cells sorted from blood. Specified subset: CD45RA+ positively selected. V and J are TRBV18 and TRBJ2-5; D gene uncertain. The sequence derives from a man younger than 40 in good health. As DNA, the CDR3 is TGTGCCAGCTCACCACCGTGGGGAAAAGAGACCCAGTACTTC. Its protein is CASSPPWGKETQYF.